Here is one T cell receptor beta chain with its context. This sample is part of a study of OX40 agonist ivuxolimab in advanced cancers. In the study overall: Patients with hepatocellular carcinoma, melanoma, renal cell or head and neck cancer made up the dose-escalation patients.

Losses at the gene ends were 2 bases for V and 7 bases for J; bases not matched to a gene: 8. The CDR3 spans 15 residues. Per germline, CDR1 SGHDT and CDR2 YYEEEE. Produced via immunoSEQ multiplex PCR; TCRdb's table is partial and in-frame only. This sample yields more than 45,000 clones, of which about nine tenths are seen a single time; about 7.5% belongs to the top ten. The source material was CD4+ or CD8+ T cells sorted from blood, sampled in a trial of the OX40 agonist ivuxolimab. V gene TRBV5-6 combines with J gene TRBJ1-2, with TRBD1 matching 10 bases. This receptor was taken from an adult with an advanced solid tumor such as melanoma, head and neck, liver or kidney cancer. The DNA for the CDR3 is TGTGCCAGCAGCTTTTTCGACAGGGGGCTGGGTGGCTACACCTTC. This sequence encodes CASSFFDRGLGGYTF.